The clone carrying this T cell receptor (beta chain) was counted a few times. Its antigen is still unknown. This CDR3 comprises 11 residues. Trimming took 7 bases from V and 6 from J; bases not matched to a gene: 5. Germline CDR1 SQVTM, CDR2 ANQGSEA. Data came from immunoSEQ multiplex PCR; TCRdb stores just in-frame clones and leaves some out. The table lists over 85,000 clones, roughly 80% of them singletons. These data are taken from a study of OX40 agonist ivuxolimab in advanced cancers. The study's findings and limits: Dosing at 0.1 to 3.0 mg/kg was accompanied by clonal expansion of CD4+ and CD8+ blood T cells by week 6. Fewer expanded clones were found on average in CD4+ than in CD8+ T cells.

Exclusion of a patient followed from autoimmune disease history or systemic immunosuppression. This sequence was found in an adult with an advanced solid tumor such as melanoma, head and neck, liver or kidney cancer. Source: CD4+ or CD8+ T cells sorted from blood, taken in a trial of the OX40 agonist ivuxolimab. V gene TRBV29-1 combines with J gene TRBJ2-7; 8 bases are a match to TRBD2. The CDR3 here is CSAGGVSEQYF. CDR3 DNA: TGCAGCGCGGGGGGGGTCTCCGAGCAGTACTTC.